This TCR beta chain was documented in a study of fetal regulatory T cell absence and autoimmunity. Clones were sequenced by immunoSEQ multiplex PCR, and TCRdb holds only the in-frame ones, with some missing. Counted here are 95,000 to 100,000 clones, roughly 70% occurring once; the ten biggest clones make up roughly 2%. V lost 0 bases, J lost 2 bases, and 13 bases lay in between. CDR1 and CDR2 (germline): LGHNT, FRNRAP. This CDR3 is built from 17 residues. Sequencing used pancreas tissue. This sequence joins TRBV12-5 and TRBJ2-2; TRBD1 or TRBD2 may be the D gene (6 bases each). This TCR was recovered from a male donor with IPEX syndrome. The CDR3 is CASGLVRGLHNTGELFF. CDR3 DNA sequence: TGTGCTAGTGGTTTGGTCCGGGGGCTACACAACACCGGGGAGCTGTTTTTT.